This entry features one T cell receptor (beta chain) sequence. V shed 3 bases and J shed 6 bases, with 12 bases lying between them. The CDR3 contains 14 residues. Germline V gene data show CDR1 as ENHRY and CDR2 as SYGVKD. The data are from a study of blood T cell repertoires in COVID-19. Measured with immunoSEQ multiplex PCR; TCRdb has only the in-frame clones, and not every one. Among 200,000 to 250,000 clones listed, 82% were seen once. The clonotype originates from an older woman with COVID-19, enrolled during active disease. The chain employs TRBV10-3 and TRBJ1-5; possible D gene TRBD1, 5 bases. The source material was peripheral blood. The CDR3 sequence: CAISERQGGQPQHF. Here the CDR3 DNA reads TGTGCCATCAGTGAAAGGCAGGGAGGTCAGCCCCAGCATTTT.